This T cell receptor (beta chain) was sequenced for a study of T cell repertoires in cytomegalovirus infection. A single record per CDR3 protein comes from TCRdb applying MiXCR to the reads. Of around 440,000 distinct CDR3 sequences in the sample, 11% were seen once. There are 18 residues in the CDR3. CDR1 and CDR2 from the germline V gene are SGHVS and FQNEAQ. V lost 5 bases to trimming and J lost 4 bases, with 23 bases between them. This clonotype was found many times. This TCR was sampled from a human donor in good health (CMV status not recorded). Some clones in this sample may be carry-over from other donors' samples. Sequences were obtained from PBMCs. The V call is TRBV7-8, the J call TRBJ2-2, with D possibly being TRBD2 (7 bases). CDR3 in DNA: TGTGCCAGCAGCCCCTTCCTCACGGGGGGCAGAGTCACCGGGGAGCTGTTTTTT. The encoded protein is CASSPFLTGGRVTGELFF.